This entry concerns a single T cell receptor (beta chain). The sample originates from a study of blood T cell repertoires in COVID-19. Looking at the study overall: There were acute and convalescent COVID-19 samples, and they came from the United States, Italy and Spain. In each case, the material was cDNA or gDNA derived from T cells, B-cell-depleted T cells, or PBMCs.

Ages ranged from roughly 18 to 100 years, with residence in about two dozen US areas. Original data processing: It was from reference gene primer amplification that nucleated cell counts were estimated. Sequenced by immunoSEQ multiplex PCR; TCRdb stores in-frame clones only, minus some. V and J calls and clone size are copied from that table; D and trimming were computed from the DNA. The sample consists of fewer than 200,000 clones, 65% to 85% of them appearing once. The CDR3 is 16 amino acids. The receptor was derived from a woman aged 45-59 years in a cohort exposed to, infected with or recovered from COVID-19 (not recorded which). The sample consisted of PBMCs or T cells enriched from blood (not recorded which). This chain joins TRBV21-1 and TRBJ1-3; the tabulated D call, TRBD1, remains unverified against the DNA. TRBV21-1 has pseudogene status. This chain's CDR3 is CASSKEFQGSGNTIYF. CDR3 sequence (DNA): TGTGCCAGCAGCAAAGAGTTCCAGGGCTCTGGAAACACCATATATTTT.